A selection of T cell receptor beta chains follows, all from one sample in a study of Ad26.COV2.S vaccination and SARS-CoV-2 variants. Data came from immunoSEQ multiplex PCR; TCRdb stores just in-frame clones and leaves some out. This repertoire shows some 480,000 clones, around 85% found once; its top ten account for roughly 12%. The source was peripheral blood, collected in a trial of Ad26.COV2.S vaccine versus placebo. These receptors were taken from a person between 18 and 65 years old who received the Ad26.COV2.S COVID-19 vaccine or a placebo. Both conserved end residues are part of each CDR3. A D gene is named only where the DNA matches it firmly. The size field is filled for only some rows; it gives once, few, many or a size class.

V gene	clone size	D gene	J gene	CDR3 DNA	CDR3 protein
TRBV18	few	-	TRBJ1-1	TGTGCCAGCTCACCAATCCAGGGAAGCCTCACGCTGAACACTGAAGCTTTCTTT	CASSPIQGSLTLNTEAFF
TRBV5-1	-	TRBD2	TRBJ2-5	TGCGCCAGCAGCTTGACCGGACTAGTCCTGGAGACCCAGTACTTC	CASSLTGLVLETQYF
TRBV6-1	-	TRBD1	TRBJ1-2	TGTGCCAGCAGTGAAGCAGGGGGCGACTATGGCTACACCTTC	CASSEAGGDYGYTF
TRBV2	-	-	TRBJ2-1	TGTGCCAGCAGTGCTGGACCCGGGAACAATGAGCAGTTCTTC	CASSAGPGNNEQFF
TRBV5-8	-	-	TRBJ2-7	TGTGCCAGCAGCTTGGTGGGTGGGTACGAGCAGTACTTC	CASSLVGGYEQYF
TRBV5-1	-	-	TRBJ1-2	TGCGCCAGCAGCCCAGGACAGACATATGGCTACACCTTC	CASSPGQTYGYTF
TRBV11-1	-	-	TRBJ2-5	TGTGCCAGCAGTCCAGCGGTGGAGACCCAGTACTTC	CASSPAVETQYF
TRBV29-1	-	-	TRBJ2-1	TGCAGCTCATCCTCTGGGACATCCAATGAGCAGTTCTTC	CSSSSGTSNEQFF
TRBV3-1/TRBV3-2	-	-	TRBJ2-2	TGTGCCAGCAGCTCCAGAAGGGGGAACACCGGGGAGCTGTTTTTT	CASSSRRGNTGELFF
TRBV4-1	-	-	TRBJ1-2	TGCGCCAGCAGCCAACAGGGAGACTATGGCTACACCTTC	CASSQQGDYGYTF
TRBV3-1/TRBV3-2	-	-	TRBJ1-2	TGTGCCAGCAGCCAAGCGAACCGAGGTGGCTACACCTTC	CASSQANRGGYTF
TRBV5-1	-	-	TRBJ2-3	TGCGCCAGCAGCTTGGCCCCAGGCGCAGATACGCAGTATTTT	CASSLAPGADTQYF
TRBV5-1	-	-	TRBJ2-6	TGCGCCAGCAGTTCCACTGAGTCTGGGGCCAACGTCCTGACTTTC	CASSSTESGANVLTF
TRBV2	-	-	TRBJ2-7	TGTGCCAGCAGTGGCAGGTCCTACGAGCAGTACTTC	CASSGRSYEQYF
TRBV5-5	-	-	TRBJ1-2	TGTGCCAGCAGCTTGGCTGGCAGTGACAACTATGGCTACACCTTC	CASSLAGSDNYGYTF
TRBV11-2	-	-	TRBJ2-6	TGTGCCAGCAGCCCAACGGGGCTCAACGTCCTGACTTTC	CASSPTGLNVLTF
TRBV9	once	-	TRBJ2-1	TGTGCCAGCAGCGTAGCGGGCACTTACAATGAGCAGTTCTTC	CASSVAGTYNEQFF
TRBV11-3	-	-	TRBJ2-2	TGTGCCAGCAGCTTAGGAGGGGGGTCCCGCACCGGGGAGCTGTTTTTT	CASSLGGGSRTGELFF
TRBV6-4	once	-	TRBJ2-1	TGTGCCAGCAGTAGTCAGGGGGGTAATGATGAGCAGTTCTTC	CASSSQGGNDEQFF
TRBV7-9	few	TRBD1	TRBJ1-1	TGTGCCAGCAGCTCCAGACAGGGAGCAAACACTGAAGCTTTCTTT	CASSSRQGANTEAFF
TRBV28	-	TRBD1	TRBJ1-2	TGTGCCAGCGAAACAGGGGGCCTCTATGGCTACACCTTC	CASETGGLYGYTF
TRBV15	once	-	TRBJ2-1	TGTGCCACCAGCAGTCGGGTAGCGGTTTACAATGAGCAGTTCTTC	CATSSRVAVYNEQFF